The source of this T cell receptor beta chain is a study of blood T cell repertoires in COVID-19. About the research overall: Collection of acute and convalescent COVID-19 samples took place in the United States, Italy and Spain. The analysed material was cDNA or gDNA that came from T cells, B-cell-depleted T cells, or PBMCs.

Clones were read by immunoSEQ multiplex PCR, and TCRdb kept only the in-frame ones, dropping some. The sample holds roughly 53,000 clones, roughly nine tenths seen once. The CDR3 runs to 14 residues. In germline, CDR1 is SNHLY, CDR2 FYNNEI. V shed 5 bases, J shed 7 bases, and the junction held 5 bases outside the gene matches. This clonotype was sampled from a human donor in a cohort sampled during active COVID-19. The chain is built from TRBV2 and TRBJ1-5; 10 bases align to TRBD1. Input material: peripheral blood. The CDR3 DNA follows: TGTGCCAGCAGTAGACAGGGGGCTGAGCAGCCCCAGCATTTT. Its translation is CASSRQGAEQPQHF.